This T cell receptor beta chain was sequenced for a study of early T cells in non-severe SARS-CoV-2 infection (dated by TCRdb to the early 2020s). About the investigation overall: Because TCR sequencing was done on bulk RNA from unsorted whole blood, the alpha and beta chains could not be paired. On the study overall, not on this receptor specifically: Matching against VDJdb was skewed toward anti-spike CD8 responses, likely underestimated virus-specific expansions, and missed private and CD4 specificities.

Taken from cysteine to phenylalanine, the CDR3 has 14 residues. This entry keeps only the CDR3 DNA: 42 bases, framed from base 1. The CDR1 and CDR2 encoded by the germline V gene (reference sequence) are LGHDT and YNNKEL. The germline ends are 8 bases apart after V is trimmed by 1 base and J by 7 bases. The method was 5' RACE. Data came from a NextSeq 500. Unique molecular identifiers were attached to individual cDNA molecules in the TCR library protocol so that sequencing error and PCR bias could be corrected. Both TCR alpha and beta chains were sequenced, and tight co-correlation was observed between alpha and beta sequence abundances in each sample. In the source study's methods: Decombinator V4 was used to annotate the V gene, J gene and CDR3 of the TCR sequences. TCRs were defined as expanded if a significant change between any two time points was detected under a Poisson model with p below 0.0001. Abundances of TCRs were expressed as counts per million after normalisation to the total number of TCRs sequenced in each sample. MAIT TCRs were defined by TRAV1-2 paired with TRAJ12, TRAJ20 or TRAJ33, and iNKT TCRs by TRAV10 paired with TRAJ18. VDJdb, accessed 1 November 2021, was searched for CMV, EBV and SARS-CoV-2 annotated TCRs, excluding TCRs annotated for multiple antigens. TCRdb redid the processing of the public reads, applying fastp at Q25 and MiXCR, and retained in-frame beta chains. Entries are consolidated by CDR3 protein sequence, retaining the most common genes and DNA. TCRdb's processing, not the authors' own work, is the source of the V and J calls. Counted in this sample were approximately 75,000 distinct CDR3 sequences; roughly 14% of them appeared once. The top ten clones comprise roughly 3.8% of the sample.

A case-control design nested within a healthcare worker cohort in London, UK, was used, with weekly nasopharyngeal swab PCR tests and blood sampling performed. Between 23 and 31 March 2020, the week of the UK lockdown, healthcare workers were enrolled and then followed up weekly for as long as 16 weeks. This clonotype was found many times. Its antigen target is currently unknown. No base quality values were provided; no much bigger clone lies one nucleotide off. The material sequenced was whole blood, taken at baseline. This clonotype originated in an adult who was a healthcare worker with PCR-confirmed SARS-CoV-2 infection or an uninfected control (not recorded which). The sequence links TRBV3-1 to TRBJ1-6; no D segment can be confidently identified. The DNA sequence reads TGTGCCAGCAGCCAAGTAGCGGGAAATTCACCCCTCCACTTT. Its translation is CASSQVAGNSPLHF.